A selection of T cell receptor beta chains follows, all from one sample in a study of T cell responses to AZD1222 COVID-19 vaccine. Generated by immunoSEQ multiplex PCR, the TCRdb table keeps only in-frame clones and is missing some. The sample consists of 150,000 to 200,000 clones, about 87% of them appearing once. Sequencing used peripheral blood, obtained on day 0 of AZD1222 vaccination. These receptors originate from an adult in good health. Each CDR3 is given without its conserved first and last residue.

TRBV28 | ASSLGHSGANVLT
TRBV2 | ASSEGYVPGGTQY
TRBV7-2 | ASSLLRLAGNEQF
TRBV24-1 | ATSDRRTSGLNYNEQF
TRBV6-5 | ASSEGQLYGYT
TRBV4-2 | ASSQVARDEQY
TRBV29-1 | SAKEPDAAGYT
TRBV7-9 | ASSQLGEGDYT
TRBV28 | ASSVGGKGSSNYGYT
TRBV10-3 | AIRTENYEQY
TRBV4-3 | ASSQGSVGSGNTIY
TRBV5-4 | ASSFTGSETQY
TRBV20-1 | SASLLGGHDQPQH
TRBV10-1 | ASSEAGGRLNTQY
TRBV30 | AWSVGAYYNEQF
TRBV19 | ASSPGQGVQETQY
TRBV30 | AWQGSNGYT
TRBV6-1 | ASSEVWGGNSPLH
TRBV15 | ATSLFRVPNEKLF
TRBV28 | ASRLDLNYGYT
TRBV27 | ASRENNEQF
TRBV19 | ASSIALRNTGELF
TRBV19 | ASTPRGEGSNQPQH
TRBV30 | AWRLRDRGNTEAF
TRBV3-1/TRBV3-2 | ASSYQPEKLF
TRBV28 | ASSFRGLLNTEAF
TRBV24-1 | ATSDPGQSNEKLF
TRBV28 | ASSLLGNGPKGYGYT
TRBV7-2 | ASSLVLRLEQY
TRBV28 | ASSFSSTDTQY
TRBV27 | ASSLSGLSNEKLF
TRBV28 | ASTEGSTKNIQY
TRBV19 | ASSIHLTGLYGYT
TRBV5-8 | ASRAIPNSPLH
TRBV28 | ASSSPTGGFPLGPRSAYGYT
TRBV6-6 | ASTSAGVSHEQY
TRBV10-1 | ASRDSNQPQH
TRBV6-5 | ASSIPQESNQPQH
TRBV28 | ATPGDRGNYGYT
TRBV10-1 | ASSDGVEASREPIYNEQF
TRBV28 | ASRWETGGRNSPLH
TRBV5-1 | ASTPDSYEQY
TRBV7-2 | ASSGGAGALYNEQF
TRBV7-2 | ASSLTSARTAGELF
TRBV24-1 | ATRDSSYNEQF
TRBV5-1 | ASSLSGEMGKLF
TRBV5-1 | ASSSPGWTGELF
TRBV7-2 | ASRPGLRYNEQF
TRBV30 | AWSVVDRSTGELF
TRBV6-4 | ASRGPRARAADIQY
TRBV27 | ASSLFSLGSYEQY
TRBV6-5 | ASVFQANQLGTQY
TRBV18 | ASSPPVGEQF